Sequencing of this T cell receptor (beta chain) was carried out in a study of OX40 agonist ivuxolimab in advanced cancers. Study information: The study gave patients intravenous ivuxolimab at 0.01 to 10 mg/kg every 2 weeks. People who had prior anti-PD-1, anti-PD-L1 or anti-CTLA-4 therapy could take part, and around 39% had some. Findings and limits, study-wide: Relative to CD4+, CD8+ T cells held more expanded clones on average.

As regards this clone: What it binds is not known.

Autoimmune disease history or systemic immunosuppression excluded patients. Repertoires were generated with immunoSEQ multiplex PCR, while TCRdb's copy carries only in-frame clones and drops some. The data show about 19,000 clones, 85% to 90% seen once. CDR3 length: 15 amino acids. Germline CDR1 SGHTA, CDR2 FQGTGA. The V end was cut by 5 bases, the J end by 5 bases, with 16 bases between. Sample: CD4+ or CD8+ T cells sorted from blood, taken in a trial of the OX40 agonist ivuxolimab. The sequence derives from an adult with an advanced solid tumor such as melanoma, head and neck, liver or kidney cancer. The V call is TRBV7-3, the J call TRBJ2-1, with D uncertain. The CDR3 sequence is CASSPGGGYNNEQFF. CDR3 sequence (DNA): TGTGCCAGCAGCCCTGGCGGCGGATACAACAATGAGCAGTTCTTC.